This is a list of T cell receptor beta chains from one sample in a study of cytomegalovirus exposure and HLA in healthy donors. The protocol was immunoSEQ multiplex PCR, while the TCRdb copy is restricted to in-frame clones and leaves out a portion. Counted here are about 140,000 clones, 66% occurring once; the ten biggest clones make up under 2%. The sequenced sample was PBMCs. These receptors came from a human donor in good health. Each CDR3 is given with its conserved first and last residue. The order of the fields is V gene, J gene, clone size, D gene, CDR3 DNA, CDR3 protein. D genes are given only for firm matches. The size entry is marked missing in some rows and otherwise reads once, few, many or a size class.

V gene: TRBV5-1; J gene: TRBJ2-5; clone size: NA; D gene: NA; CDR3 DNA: TGCGCCAGCAGCTTGGCAGGGTCGGAGACCCAGTACTTC; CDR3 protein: CASSLAGSETQYF
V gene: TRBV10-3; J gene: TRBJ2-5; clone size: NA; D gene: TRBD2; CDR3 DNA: TGTGCCATCAGTGATCCGGGACTAGCGGGAGTGAAGACCCAGTACTTC; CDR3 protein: CAISDPGLAGVKTQYF
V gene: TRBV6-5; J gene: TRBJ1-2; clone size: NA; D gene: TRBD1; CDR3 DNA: TGTGCCAGCAGTTACTTGAGGACAGGGAAGGGCGGCTACACCTTC; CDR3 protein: CASSYLRTGKGGYTF
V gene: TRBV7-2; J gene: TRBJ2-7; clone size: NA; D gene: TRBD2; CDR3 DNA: TGTGCCAGCAGCCGCGACTCGGGCGGGAGCTACGAGCAGTACTTC; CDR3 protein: CASSRDSGGSYEQYF
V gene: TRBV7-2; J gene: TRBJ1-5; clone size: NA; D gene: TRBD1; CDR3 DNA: TGTGCCAGCAGCTTAGAAGCAGGGGGCGGTCAGCCCCAGCATTTT; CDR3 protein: CASSLEAGGGQPQHF
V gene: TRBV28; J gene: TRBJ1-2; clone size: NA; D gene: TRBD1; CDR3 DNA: TGTGCCAGCAGCGACAGGGAAGAGGCTAACTATGGCTACACCTTC; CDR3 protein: CASSDREEANYGYTF
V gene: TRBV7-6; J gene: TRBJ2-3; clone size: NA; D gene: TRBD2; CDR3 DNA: TGTGCCAGCAGCTTACGGGGGAGCGGGAGGGATACGCAGTATTTT; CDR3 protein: CASSLRGSGRDTQYF
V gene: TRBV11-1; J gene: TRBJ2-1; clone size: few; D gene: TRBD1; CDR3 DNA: TGTGCCAGCAGCTTAGGACAGGGGAGGATAAATGAGCAGTTCTTC; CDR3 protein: CASSLGQGRINEQFF
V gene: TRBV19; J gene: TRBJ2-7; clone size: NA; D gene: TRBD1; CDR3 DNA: TGTGCCAGTAAATCCGGGACAGGAGGGCCCCTCGAGCAGTACTTC; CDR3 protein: CASKSGTGGPLEQYF
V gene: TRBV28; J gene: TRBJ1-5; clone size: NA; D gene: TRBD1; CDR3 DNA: TGTGCCAGCAGTCTATACCGGGACAGCTCTTATCAGCCCCAGCATTTT; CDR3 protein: CASSLYRDSSYQPQHF
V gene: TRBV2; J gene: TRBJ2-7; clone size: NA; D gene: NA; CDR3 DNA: TGTGCCAGCAATACAGGGCTCCCTCGCGAGCAGTACTTC; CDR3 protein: CASNTGLPREQYF
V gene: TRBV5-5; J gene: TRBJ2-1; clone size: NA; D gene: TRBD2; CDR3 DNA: TGTGCCAGCAGCTTGGAGGTGGGACTAGCGAGGTATGAGCAGTTCTTC; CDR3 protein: CASSLEVGLARYEQFF
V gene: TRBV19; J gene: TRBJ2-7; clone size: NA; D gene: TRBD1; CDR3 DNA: TGTGCCAGTAGTACCGGGGGCTGGGACAGGGTTCGTCCCTACGAGCAGTACTTC; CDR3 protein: CASSTGGWDRVRPYEQYF
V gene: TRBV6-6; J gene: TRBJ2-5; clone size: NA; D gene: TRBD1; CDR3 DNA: TGTGCCAGCAGTTCTACCCGGACAGGGAGAGAGACCCAGTACTTC; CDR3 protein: CASSSTRTGRETQYF
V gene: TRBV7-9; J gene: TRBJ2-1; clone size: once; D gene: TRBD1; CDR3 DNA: TGTGCCAGCAGCCGTCAGTTGGGGACAGGGGGCTACAATGAGCAGTTCTTC; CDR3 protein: CASSRQLGTGGYNEQFF
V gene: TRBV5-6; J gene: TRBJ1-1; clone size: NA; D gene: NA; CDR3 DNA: TGTGCCAGCAGCCATCCGGGACAGAACACTGAAGCTTTCTTT; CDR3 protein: CASSHPGQNTEAFF
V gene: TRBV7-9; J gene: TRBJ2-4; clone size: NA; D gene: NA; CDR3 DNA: TGTGCCAGCAGTGAGACTACCAAGAACATTCAGTACTTC; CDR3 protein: CASSETTKNIQYF
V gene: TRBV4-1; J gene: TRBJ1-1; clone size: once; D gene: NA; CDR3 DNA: TGCGCCAGCAGCCAAGACAGATTCGTCACTGAAGCTTTCTTT; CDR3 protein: CASSQDRFVTEAFF
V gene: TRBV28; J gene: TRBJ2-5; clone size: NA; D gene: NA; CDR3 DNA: TGTGCCAGCAGGGCTTGGCAGGGAGGACGGGAGACCCAGTACTTC; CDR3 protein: CASRAWQGGRETQYF
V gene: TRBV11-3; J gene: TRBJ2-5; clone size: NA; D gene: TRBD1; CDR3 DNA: TGTGCCAGCAGAGGGGACAGGGGACTCCAAGAGACCCAGTACTTC; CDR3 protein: CASRGDRGLQETQYF
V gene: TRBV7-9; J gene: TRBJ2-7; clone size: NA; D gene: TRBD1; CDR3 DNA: TGTGCCAGCAGCATGGGACAGGGAGTTCCAGGGCAGTACTTC; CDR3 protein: CASSMGQGVPGQYF
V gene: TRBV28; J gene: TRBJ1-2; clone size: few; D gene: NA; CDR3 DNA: TGTGCCAGCAGTTTCGTCAGTGATAACTATGGCTACACCTTC; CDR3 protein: CASSFVSDNYGYTF